Listed below are T cell receptor beta chains from one sample, sequenced in a study of T cell responses to AZD1222 COVID-19 vaccine. Sequencing used immunoSEQ multiplex PCR; TCRdb keeps in-frame clones, though not all of them. The sample records fewer than 200,000 clones, roughly 92% being singletons. The sequenced sample was peripheral blood, obtained on day 0 of AZD1222 vaccination. These receptors all stem from an adult in good health. Both conserved end residues are trimmed from each CDR3. The D gene is left open where the match is weak.

J gene | D gene | V gene | CDR3 protein
TRBJ1-5 | . | TRBV15 | ATSRAQGGGQPQH
TRBJ1-5 | . | TRBV6-5 | ASSYSTSSNQPQH
TRBJ2-1 | . | TRBV7-2 | ASREQDFNEQF
TRBJ2-1 | . | TRBV7-9 | ASSLSGHEQF
TRBJ1-2 | . | TRBV6-5 | ASRRSETDYGYT
TRBJ2-1 | TRBD1 | TRBV4-1 | ASSQEVRGSYNEQF
TRBJ2-1 | TRBD2 | TRBV19 | ASRSGLAGGRNEQF
TRBJ1-4 | . | TRBV6-5 | ASSSIGEKLF
TRBJ2-1 | TRBD2 | TRBV27 | ASSLGSGGANEQF
TRBJ1-2 | . | TRBV5-4 | ASSREARGVASGYT
TRBJ1-5 | . | TRBV4-1 | ASSHPGLGQPQH
TRBJ2-6 | . | TRBV2 | ASIGRYSGANVLT
TRBJ1-1 | . | TRBV25-1 | ASSRAGGEAF
TRBJ2-1 | TRBD2 | TRBV3-1/TRBV3-2 | ASSPGRGLSSYNEQF
TRBJ1-4 | TRBD1 | TRBV7-8 | ASIPNRQGRGEKLF
TRBJ2-5 | . | TRBV9 | ASSTGGAGGDETQY
TRBJ1-1 | . | TRBV6-5 | ASSRTQGGLAF
TRBJ1-2 | TRBD1 | TRBV18 | ASSPVDRGNYGYT
TRBJ1-3 | TRBD1 | TRBV19 | ASTTTGGSGNTIY
TRBJ2-1 | . | TRBV19 | ASRDRGLGNEQF
TRBJ1-5 | . | TRBV2 | ASSVRQGNQPQH
TRBJ1-2 | TRBD1 | TRBV18 | ASSPPGTVNYGYT
TRBJ2-5 | TRBD1 | TRBV24-1 | ATSDLQGDQETQY
TRBJ2-2 | . | TRBV27 | ASSFGVLGTGELF
TRBJ2-3 | TRBD2 | TRBV3-1/TRBV3-2 | ASSLLGLAVSTDTQY
TRBJ1-2 | TRBD1 | TRBV5-6 | ASSSAGTGVFYGYT
TRBJ1-1 | . | TRBV11-3 | ASSYGTNTEAF
TRBJ2-7 | TRBD1 | TRBV30 | ALHGTGTGGSSYEQY
TRBJ1-1 | . | TRBV4-2 | ASSQDNRANTEAF
TRBJ1-2 | . | TRBV7-9 | ASSFSGTDFDYGYT
TRBJ1-5 | . | TRBV5-8 | ASSLNNQPQH
TRBJ1-4 | . | TRBV10-3 | AISDYSRGGEKLF
TRBJ1-5 | . | TRBV19 | ASSIGNQPQH
TRBJ1-1 | . | TRBV18 | ASSPPDGGVTEAF
TRBJ1-2 | TRBD1 | TRBV6-5 | ASSSDRVIWDYGYT
TRBJ1-1 | . | TRBV29-1 | SIRDSNLNTEAF
TRBJ2-1 | . | TRBV19 | ASSMRREIYNEQF
TRBJ2-2 | . | TRBV6-5 | ASSYAGGGTGELF
TRBJ2-3 | TRBD1 | TRBV5-1 | ASSLLDRGTDTQY
TRBJ1-1 | . | TRBV6-5 | ASGEQGTEAF
TRBJ2-7 | TRBD2 | TRBV2 | ASSAPGREGYEQY
TRBJ1-1 | TRBD1 | TRBV18 | ASSPSGTAMNTEAF
TRBJ2-2 | TRBD1 | TRBV5-5 | ASSWDRGNTAGELF
TRBJ2-1 | TRBD2 | TRBV9 | ASSALGGVTYNEQF
TRBJ2-2 | TRBD1 | TRBV24-1 | ATSDLGQGEHRELF
TRBJ2-7 | . | TRBV13 | ASSFGGSYEQY
TRBJ1-1 | TRBD1 | TRBV29-1 | SARGGNTEAF
TRBJ1-2 | . | TRBV4-1 | ASSQLGDTYT
TRBJ2-5 | TRBD1 | TRBV7-9 | ASSFPWGQGEETQY
TRBJ2-1 | . | TRBV11-3 | ASSLGQGGDNEQF
TRBJ1-2 | . | TRBV18 | VSSPARARGYT
TRBJ2-3 | . | TRBV5-1 | ASSSPGGTDTDTQY
TRBJ1-3 | . | TRBV12-3/TRBV12-4 | ASSTGLGNTIY